These T cell receptor beta chains were read from a single sample in a study of lymphopenia after photon versus proton radiotherapy. The repertoire was sequenced with immunoSEQ multiplex PCR; TCRdb's copy has only in-frame clones and lacks some. The sample lists roughly 58,000 clones, around 90% occurring once. The sample in question was peripheral blood, obtained from a patient treated with proton-based radiotherapy. All receptors come from a man older than 75 with esophageal cancer. CDR3s include the opening cysteine and the closing phenylalanine or tryptophan. The D gene is left open where the match is weak.

>TRBD2|TRBV7-2|TRBJ2-7
CASSLGSGRPSYEQYF
>-|TRBV5-8|TRBJ1-2
CASSTGSAYGYTF
>-|TRBV5-1|TRBJ2-2
CASSLYQNTGELFF
>-|TRBV27|TRBJ2-7
CASSFRGSTYEQYF
>-|TRBV9|TRBJ2-2
CASSQPRNTGELFF
>-|TRBV29-1|TRBJ1-2
CSHEEGNGPMRGYTF
>TRBD1|TRBV4-1|TRBJ2-7
CASSLRVGDRGYEQYF
>-|TRBV7-2|TRBJ1-5
CASSPSPGQPQHF
>TRBD1|TRBV5-1|TRBJ2-2
CASRGDSANTGELFF
>TRBD2|TRBV5-1|TRBJ2-5
CASSRGTSGNQETQYF
>TRBD1|TRBV4-3|TRBJ1-4
CASSQGRDRDEKLFF
>TRBD2|TRBV2|TRBJ2-5
CASRGGTSGRQETQYF
>-|TRBV27|TRBJ2-2
CASSRDGTGELFF
>-|TRBV6-1|TRBJ1-4
CASRRRQRDQERLFF
>-|TRBV11-2|TRBJ2-7
CASSLRRSSYEQYF
>-|TRBV6-5|TRBJ1-2
CASSAGAGTGYTF
>-|TRBV9|TRBJ2-7
CASSVVGGSDEQYF
>-|TRBV27|TRBJ1-2
CASSLSALDTFYGYTF
>-|TRBV7-2|TRBJ2-7
CASSWSRSSYEQYF
>TRBD1|TRBV5-1|TRBJ2-5
CASSYRGQETQYF
>-|TRBV7-9|TRBJ2-2
CASRSRLFTGELFF
>-|TRBV4-3|TRBJ1-4
CASSQGDGANEKLFF
>TRBD2|TRBV7-2|TRBJ2-1
CASSIIRGGSYNEQFF
>TRBD1|TRBV29-1|TRBJ1-4
CSVGQGSDEKLFF
>-|TRBV2|TRBJ1-3
CASSTGGGNTIYF
>-|TRBV5-6|TRBJ1-5
CASSLFSAPQHF
>TRBD1|TRBV4-3|TRBJ2-2
CASSQESGQGALLGELFF
>-|TRBV18|TRBJ2-7
CASSPRQDFYEQYF
>-|TRBV5-4|TRBJ2-7
CASSLRSLVADEQYF
>-|TRBV7-9|TRBJ1-3
CASSLSERAGNTIYF
>TRBD1|TRBV7-2|TRBJ2-5
CASSTNPGGGETQYF
>-|TRBV6-6|TRBJ1-4
CASIHGQGRGEKLFF
>-|TRBV6-5|TRBJ1-3
CASSYDWGNRKAIYF
>-|TRBV27|TRBJ2-2
CASSPYRNTGELFF
>-|TRBV5-5|TRBJ1-5
CASSLGASLSNQPQHF
>-|TRBV7-9|TRBJ1-4
CASSLERATNEKLFF
>-|TRBV4-1|TRBJ1-2
CASSLRTSPLYGYTF
>TRBD1|TRBV29-1|TRBJ2-5
CSVDGDRNSLQETQYF
>-|TRBV18|TRBJ1-1
CASSPPSGVWTEAFF
>TRBD1|TRBV7-2|TRBJ2-7
CASSLERGQVDEQYF
>-|TRBV7-2|TRBJ1-2
CASSLDRGPGYGYTF
>TRBD1|TRBV19|TRBJ1-3
CASSADRGLNTIYF
>-|TRBV7-9|TRBJ1-2
CASSPPVLQGYTF
>-|TRBV28|TRBJ1-3
CASAPIGHTIYF
>TRBD1|TRBV5-1|TRBJ1-1
CASSTGATEAFF
>-|TRBV5-6|TRBJ2-7
CASSLSPGYEQYF
>-|TRBV4-1|TRBJ1-2
CASSSTGIRDYGYTF
>TRBD1|TRBV2|TRBJ1-4
CASSEQGEEKLFF
>-|TRBV7-9|TRBJ1-1
CASSLQGNTEAFF
>-|TRBV19|TRBJ1-1
CASTASDTLYTEAFF
>TRBD2|TRBV5-1|TRBJ2-2
CASSLARTSGRAGELFF
>TRBD1|TRBV7-2|TRBJ1-2
CASSSGTGGNYGYTF
>-|TRBV7-6|TRBJ2-7
CASSLGTPDTYEQYF
>TRBD1|TRBV7-2|TRBJ1-1
CASSKDRGAEAFF
>TRBD2|TRBV7-8|TRBJ2-1
CAIRTSGNYNEQFF
>-|TRBV19|TRBJ1-3
CASSIGGRTFSGNTIYF
>-|TRBV11-3|TRBJ2-2
CASSPAGSGELFF
>-|TRBV6-5|TRBJ1-6
CASSYVPGGNSPLHF